This T cell receptor (beta chain) was obtained from a study of shared clonotypes between healthy human individuals. About the research overall: Per-donor plates numbered three CD4 naive, three CD4 memory, two CD8 naive and one CD8 memory. The study, taken as a whole, reports: As a rule, naive subsets had a larger estimated richness than memory subsets.

In the case of this clone: The antigen remains unidentified.

CD45RO-negative cells were positively selected for CCR7, leaving out terminally differentiated effector memory CD45RA+ cells. V was clipped by 4 bases and J by 4 bases; unmatched bases: 13. Germline V gene data show CDR1 as SGHAT and CDR2 as FQNNGV. The CDR3 is 17 amino acids. At a deep level, the assay was run. Template for every sorted-subset replicate PCR totaled 150 to 250 ng DNA, roughly 30,000 T cell genomes. The method was immunoSEQ multiplex PCR; TCRdb's version includes in-frame clones alone and lacks a portion of them. The profile covers about 580,000 clones, with more than 95% appearing a single time and roughly 0.29% taken by the ten largest.

What was sequenced was naive CD8+ T cells sorted from blood. The chain combines TRBV11-2 with TRBJ2-7, with TRBD1 matching 10 bases. The sequence was collected from a man aged 30 to 45 in good health. The CDR3 region has the DNA TGTGCCAGCAGCTCAACTAAGATGCCGGGACAGGGGTACGAGCAGTACTTC. This codes for CASSSTKMPGQGYEQYF.